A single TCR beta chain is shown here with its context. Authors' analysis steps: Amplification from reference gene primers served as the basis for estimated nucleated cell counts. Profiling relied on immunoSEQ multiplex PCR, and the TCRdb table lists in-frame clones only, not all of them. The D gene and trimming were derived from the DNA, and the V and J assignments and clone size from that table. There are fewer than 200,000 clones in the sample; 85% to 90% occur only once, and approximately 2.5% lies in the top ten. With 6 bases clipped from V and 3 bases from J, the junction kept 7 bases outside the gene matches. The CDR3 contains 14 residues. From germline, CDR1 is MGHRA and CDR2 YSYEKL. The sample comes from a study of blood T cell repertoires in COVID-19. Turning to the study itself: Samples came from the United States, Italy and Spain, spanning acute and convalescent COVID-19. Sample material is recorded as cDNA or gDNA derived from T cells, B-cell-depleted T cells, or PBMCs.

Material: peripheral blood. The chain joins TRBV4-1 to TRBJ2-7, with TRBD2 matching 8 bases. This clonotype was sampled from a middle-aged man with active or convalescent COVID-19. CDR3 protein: CASSGLADVYEQYF. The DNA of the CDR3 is TGCGCCAGCAGTGGACTAGCTGACGTCTACGAGCAGTACTTC.